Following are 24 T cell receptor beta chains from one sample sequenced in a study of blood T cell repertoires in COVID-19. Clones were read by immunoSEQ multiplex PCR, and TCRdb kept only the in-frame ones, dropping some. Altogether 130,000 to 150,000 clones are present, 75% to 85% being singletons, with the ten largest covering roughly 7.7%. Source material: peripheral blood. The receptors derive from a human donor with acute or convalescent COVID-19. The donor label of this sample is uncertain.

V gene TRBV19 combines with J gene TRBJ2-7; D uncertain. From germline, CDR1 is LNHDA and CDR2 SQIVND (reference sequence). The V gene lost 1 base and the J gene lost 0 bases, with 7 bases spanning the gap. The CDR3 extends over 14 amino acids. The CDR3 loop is CASSIAYSSYEQYF. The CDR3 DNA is TGTGCCAGTAGTATAGCATACAGCTCCTACGAGCAGTACTTC.

This CDR3 reads CASSPGGGGSTDTQYF. DNA of the CDR3: TGCGCCAGCAGCCCCGGGGGAGGGGGTAGCACAGATACGCAGTATTTT. The chain joins TRBV5-1 to TRBJ2-3; TRBD2 is a possible D gene (7 bases). The CDR3 is 16 residues long. Looked up from germline, CDR1 is SGHRS and CDR2 is YFSETQ. The V end lost 4 bases, the J end lost 0 bases, and 15 bases lay between the germline ends.

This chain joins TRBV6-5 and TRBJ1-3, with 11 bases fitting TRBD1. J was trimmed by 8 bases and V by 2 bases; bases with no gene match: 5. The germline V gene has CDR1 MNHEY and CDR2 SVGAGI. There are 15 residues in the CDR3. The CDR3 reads CASSYTGQGADTIYF. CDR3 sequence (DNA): TGTGCCAGCAGTTACACCGGACAGGGGGCCGACACCATATATTTT.

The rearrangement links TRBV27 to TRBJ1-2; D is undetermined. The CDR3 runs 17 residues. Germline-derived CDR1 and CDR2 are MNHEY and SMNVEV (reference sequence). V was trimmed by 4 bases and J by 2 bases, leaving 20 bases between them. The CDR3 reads CASSSRIGSLLNYGYTF. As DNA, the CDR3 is TGTGCCAGCAGTTCTAGGATAGGTTCCCTTCTGAACTATGGCTACACCTTC.

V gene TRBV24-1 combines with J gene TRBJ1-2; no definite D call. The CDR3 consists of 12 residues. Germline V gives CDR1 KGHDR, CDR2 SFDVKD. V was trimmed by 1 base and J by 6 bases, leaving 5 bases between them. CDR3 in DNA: TGTGCCACCAGTGATTTCACTGATGGCTACACCTTC. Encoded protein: CATSDFTDGYTF.

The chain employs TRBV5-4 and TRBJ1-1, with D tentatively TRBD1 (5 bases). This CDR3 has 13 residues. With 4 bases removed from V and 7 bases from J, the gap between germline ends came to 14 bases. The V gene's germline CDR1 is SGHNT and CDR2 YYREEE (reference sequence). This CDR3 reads CASSTREGLEAFF. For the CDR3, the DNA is TGTGCCAGCAGCACACGGGAGGGGCTTGAAGCTTTCTTT.

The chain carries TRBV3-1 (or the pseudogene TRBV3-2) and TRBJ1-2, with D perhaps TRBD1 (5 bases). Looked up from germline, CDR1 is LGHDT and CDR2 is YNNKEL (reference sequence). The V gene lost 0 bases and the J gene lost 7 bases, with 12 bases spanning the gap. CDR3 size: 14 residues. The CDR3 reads CASSQDKGRGGYTF. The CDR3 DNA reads TGTGCCAGCAGCCAAGATAAGGGGCGCGGTGGCTACACCTTC.

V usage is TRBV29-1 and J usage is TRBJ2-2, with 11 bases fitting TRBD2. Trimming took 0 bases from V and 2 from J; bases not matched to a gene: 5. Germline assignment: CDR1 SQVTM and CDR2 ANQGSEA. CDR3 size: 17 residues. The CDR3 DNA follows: TGCAGCGTTGAAGATGCTAGCGGGGGGCCTAACACCGGGGAGCTGTTTTTT. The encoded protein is CSVEDASGGPNTGELFF.

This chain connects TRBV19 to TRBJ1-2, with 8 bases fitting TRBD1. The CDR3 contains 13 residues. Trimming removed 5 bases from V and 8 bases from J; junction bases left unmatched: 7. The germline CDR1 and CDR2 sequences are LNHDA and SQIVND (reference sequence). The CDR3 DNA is TGTGCCAGTAGTTTTCAGGGGGCGCGGGGCTACACCTTC. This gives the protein CASSFQGARGYTF.

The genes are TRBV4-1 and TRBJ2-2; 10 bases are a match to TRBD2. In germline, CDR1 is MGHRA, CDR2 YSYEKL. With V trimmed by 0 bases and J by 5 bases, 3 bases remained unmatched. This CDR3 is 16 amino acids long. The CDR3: CASSQEASGGTGELFF. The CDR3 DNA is TGCGCCAGCAGCCAAGAGGCTAGCGGGGGAACCGGGGAGCTGTTTTTT.

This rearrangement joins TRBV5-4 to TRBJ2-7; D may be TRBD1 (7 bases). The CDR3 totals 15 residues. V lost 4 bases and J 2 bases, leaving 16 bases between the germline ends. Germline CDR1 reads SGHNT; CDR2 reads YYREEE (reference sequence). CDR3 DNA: TGTGCCAGCAGCCCACGCGGGACAGTTACCTACGAGCAGTACTTC. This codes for CASSPRGTVTYEQYF.

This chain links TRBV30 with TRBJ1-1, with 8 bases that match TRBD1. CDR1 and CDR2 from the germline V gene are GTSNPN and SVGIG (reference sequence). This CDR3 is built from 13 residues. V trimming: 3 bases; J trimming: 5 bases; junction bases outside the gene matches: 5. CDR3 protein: CAWSPGGETEAFF. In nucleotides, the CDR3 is TGTGCCTGGAGCCCAGGGGGCGAAACTGAAGCTTTCTTT.

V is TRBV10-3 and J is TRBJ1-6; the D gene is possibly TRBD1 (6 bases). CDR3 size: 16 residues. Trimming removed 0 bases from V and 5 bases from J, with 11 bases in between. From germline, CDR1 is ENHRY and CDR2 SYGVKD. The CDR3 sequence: CAISESWGRNNSPLHF. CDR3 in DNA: TGTGCCATCAGTGAGTCCTGGGGGCGAAATAATTCACCCCTCCACTTT.

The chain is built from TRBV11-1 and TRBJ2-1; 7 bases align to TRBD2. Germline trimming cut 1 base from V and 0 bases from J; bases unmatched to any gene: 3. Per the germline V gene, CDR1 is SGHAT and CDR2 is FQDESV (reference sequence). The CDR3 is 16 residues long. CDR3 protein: CASSLETGGSYNEQFF. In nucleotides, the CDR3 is TGTGCCAGCAGCTTAGAGACGGGGGGCTCCTACAATGAGCAGTTCTTC.

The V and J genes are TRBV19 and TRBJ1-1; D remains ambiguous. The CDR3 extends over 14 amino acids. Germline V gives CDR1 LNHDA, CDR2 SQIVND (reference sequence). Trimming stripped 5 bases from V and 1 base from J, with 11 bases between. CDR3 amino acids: CASSPFGENTEAFF. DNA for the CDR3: TGTGCCAGTAGTCCCTTTGGAGAGAACACTGAAGCTTTCTTT.

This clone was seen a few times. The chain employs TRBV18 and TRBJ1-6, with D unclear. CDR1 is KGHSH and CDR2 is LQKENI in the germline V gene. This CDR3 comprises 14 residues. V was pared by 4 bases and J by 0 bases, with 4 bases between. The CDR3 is CASSQSSYNSPLHF. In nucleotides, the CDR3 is TGTGCCAGCTCACAGAGCTCCTATAATTCACCCCTCCACTTT.

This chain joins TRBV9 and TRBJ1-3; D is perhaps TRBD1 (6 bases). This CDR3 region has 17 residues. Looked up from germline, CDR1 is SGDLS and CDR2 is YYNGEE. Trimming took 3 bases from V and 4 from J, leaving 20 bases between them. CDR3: CASSGPSHLQGGNTIYF. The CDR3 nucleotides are TGTGCCAGCAGCGGACCCTCTCATTTACAGGGAGGAAACACCATATATTTT.

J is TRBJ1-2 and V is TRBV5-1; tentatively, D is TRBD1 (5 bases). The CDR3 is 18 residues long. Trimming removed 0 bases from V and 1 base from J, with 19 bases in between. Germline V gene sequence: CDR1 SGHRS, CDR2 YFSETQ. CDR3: CASSLAGHPSRDNYGYTF. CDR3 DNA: TGCGCCAGCAGCTTGGCCGGACACCCAAGCAGGGATAACTATGGCTACACCTTC.

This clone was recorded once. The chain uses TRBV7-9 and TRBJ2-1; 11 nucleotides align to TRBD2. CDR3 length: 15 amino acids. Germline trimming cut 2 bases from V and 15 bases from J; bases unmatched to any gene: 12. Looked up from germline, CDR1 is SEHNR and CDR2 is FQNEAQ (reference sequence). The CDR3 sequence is CASSLSKLAGGDSFF. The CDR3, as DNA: TGTGCCAGCAGCTTATCTAAGCTAGCGGGGGGCGATTCGTTCTTC.

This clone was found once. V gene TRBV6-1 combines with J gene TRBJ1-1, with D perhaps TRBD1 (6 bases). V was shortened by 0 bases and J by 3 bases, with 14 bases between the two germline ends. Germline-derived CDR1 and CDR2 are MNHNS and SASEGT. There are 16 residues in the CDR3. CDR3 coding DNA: TGTGCCAGCAGTGAAGCCCGCAGGGGCTTACACACTGAAGCTTTCTTT. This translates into CASSEARRGLHTEAFF.

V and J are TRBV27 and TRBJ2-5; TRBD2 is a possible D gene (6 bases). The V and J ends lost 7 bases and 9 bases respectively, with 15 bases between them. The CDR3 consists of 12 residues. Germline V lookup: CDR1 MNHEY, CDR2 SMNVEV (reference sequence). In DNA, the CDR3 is TGTGCCAGCACAGAGCCTTCGGGGGCCCAGTACTTC. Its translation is CASTEPSGAQYF.

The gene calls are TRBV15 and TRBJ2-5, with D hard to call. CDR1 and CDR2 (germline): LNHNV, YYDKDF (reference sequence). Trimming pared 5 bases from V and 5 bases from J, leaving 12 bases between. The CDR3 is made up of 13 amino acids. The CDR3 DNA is TGTGCCACCAGCTTAAATTTCCAGGAGACCCAGTACTTC. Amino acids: CATSLNFQETQYF.

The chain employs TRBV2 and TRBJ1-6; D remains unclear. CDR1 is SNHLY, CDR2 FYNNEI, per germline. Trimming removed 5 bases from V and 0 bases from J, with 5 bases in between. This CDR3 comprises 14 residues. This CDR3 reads CASSRSSYNSPLHF. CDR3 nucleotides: TGTGCCAGCAGTCGTAGCTCCTATAATTCACCCCTCCACTTT.

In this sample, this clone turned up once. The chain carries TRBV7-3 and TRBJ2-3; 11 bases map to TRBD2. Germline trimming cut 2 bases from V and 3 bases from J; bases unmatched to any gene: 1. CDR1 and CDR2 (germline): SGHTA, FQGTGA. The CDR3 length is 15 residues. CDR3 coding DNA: TGTGCCAGCAGCTTACTAGCGGGGGGTACAGATACGCAGTATTTT. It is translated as CASSLLAGGTDTQYF.